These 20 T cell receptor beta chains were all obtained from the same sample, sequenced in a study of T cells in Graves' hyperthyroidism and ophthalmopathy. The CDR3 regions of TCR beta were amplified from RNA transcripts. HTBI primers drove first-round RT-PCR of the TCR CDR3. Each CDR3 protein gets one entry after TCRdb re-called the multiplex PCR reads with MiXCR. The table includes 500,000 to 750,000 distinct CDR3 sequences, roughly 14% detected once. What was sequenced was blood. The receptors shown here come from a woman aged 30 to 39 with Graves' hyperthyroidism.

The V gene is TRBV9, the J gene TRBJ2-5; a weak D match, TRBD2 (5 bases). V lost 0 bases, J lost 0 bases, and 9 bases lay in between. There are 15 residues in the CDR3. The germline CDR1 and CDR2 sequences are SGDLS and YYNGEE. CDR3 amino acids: CASSVDGRDQETQYF. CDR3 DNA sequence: TGTGCCAGCAGCGTAGATGGGCGGGACCAAGAGACCCAGTACTTC. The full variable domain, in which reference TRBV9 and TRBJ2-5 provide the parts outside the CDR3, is DSGVTQTPKHLITATGQRVTLRCSPRSGDLSVYWYQQSLDQGLQFLIQYYNGEERAKGNILERFSAQQFPDLHSELNLSSLELGDSALYFCASSVDGRDQETQYFGPGTRLLVL.

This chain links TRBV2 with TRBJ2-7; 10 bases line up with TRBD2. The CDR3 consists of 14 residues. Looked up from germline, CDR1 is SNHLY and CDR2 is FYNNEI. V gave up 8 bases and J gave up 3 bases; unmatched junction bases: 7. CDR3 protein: CASQEAGGSYEQYF. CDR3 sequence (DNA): TGTGCCAGCCAGGAAGCGGGAGGGAGCTACGAGCAGTACTTC.

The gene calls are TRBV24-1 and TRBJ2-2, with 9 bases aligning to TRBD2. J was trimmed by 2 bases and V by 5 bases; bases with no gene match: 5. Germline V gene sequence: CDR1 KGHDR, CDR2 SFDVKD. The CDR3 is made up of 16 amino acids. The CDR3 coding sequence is TGTGCCACCAGTGGTCTAGCGGGGCTCAACACCGGGGAGCTGTTTTTT. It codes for CATSGLAGLNTGELFF.

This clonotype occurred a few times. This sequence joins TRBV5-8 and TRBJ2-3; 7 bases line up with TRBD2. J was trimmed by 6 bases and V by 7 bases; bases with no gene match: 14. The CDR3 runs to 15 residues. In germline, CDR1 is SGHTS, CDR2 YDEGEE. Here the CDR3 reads CASQDLGGSMDTQYF. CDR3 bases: TGTGCCAGCCAAGACCTAGGCGGGAGCATGGATACGCAGTATTTT.

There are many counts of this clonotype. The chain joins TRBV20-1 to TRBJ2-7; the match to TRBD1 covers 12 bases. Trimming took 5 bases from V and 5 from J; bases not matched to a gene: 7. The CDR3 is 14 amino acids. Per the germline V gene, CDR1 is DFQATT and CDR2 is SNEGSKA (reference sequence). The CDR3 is CSAHPGTGGHEQYF. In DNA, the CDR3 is TGCAGTGCTCACCCGGGGACAGGGGGCCACGAGCAGTACTTC.

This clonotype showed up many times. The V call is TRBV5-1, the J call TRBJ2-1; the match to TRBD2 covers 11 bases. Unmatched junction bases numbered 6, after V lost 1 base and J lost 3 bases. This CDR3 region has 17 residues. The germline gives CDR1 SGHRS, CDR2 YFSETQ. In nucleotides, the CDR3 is TGCGCCAGCAGCTTGATGTTAGCGGGAGGGGTCTACAATGAGCAGTTCTTC. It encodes CASSLMLAGGVYNEQFF.

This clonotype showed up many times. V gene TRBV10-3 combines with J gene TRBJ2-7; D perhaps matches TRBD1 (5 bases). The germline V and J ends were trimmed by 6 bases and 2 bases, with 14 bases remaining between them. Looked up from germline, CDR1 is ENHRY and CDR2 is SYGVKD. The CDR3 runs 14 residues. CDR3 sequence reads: CAISERQNAYEQYF. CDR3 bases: TGTGCCATCAGCGAAAGACAGAACGCCTACGAGCAGTACTTC.

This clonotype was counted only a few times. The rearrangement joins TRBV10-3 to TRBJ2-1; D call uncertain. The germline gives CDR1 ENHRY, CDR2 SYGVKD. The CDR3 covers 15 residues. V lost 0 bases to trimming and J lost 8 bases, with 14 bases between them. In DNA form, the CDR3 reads TGTGCCATCAGTGAGTCGACTCCATTAAGGGATGAGCAGTTCTTC. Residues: CAISESTPLRDEQFF.

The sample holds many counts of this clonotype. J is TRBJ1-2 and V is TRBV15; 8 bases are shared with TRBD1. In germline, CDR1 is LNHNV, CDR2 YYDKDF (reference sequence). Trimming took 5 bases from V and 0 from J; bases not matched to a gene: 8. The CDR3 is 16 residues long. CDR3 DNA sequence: TGTGCCACCAGCGCCTGGGGGACAGGAGCTAACTATGGCTACACCTTC. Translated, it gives CATSAWGTGANYGYTF.

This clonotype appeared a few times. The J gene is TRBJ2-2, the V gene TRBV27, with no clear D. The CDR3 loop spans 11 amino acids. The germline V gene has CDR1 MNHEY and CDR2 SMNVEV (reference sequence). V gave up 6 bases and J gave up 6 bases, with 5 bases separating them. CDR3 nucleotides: TGTGCCAGCAGGGGCGCCGGGGAGCTGTTTTTT. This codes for CASRGAGELFF.

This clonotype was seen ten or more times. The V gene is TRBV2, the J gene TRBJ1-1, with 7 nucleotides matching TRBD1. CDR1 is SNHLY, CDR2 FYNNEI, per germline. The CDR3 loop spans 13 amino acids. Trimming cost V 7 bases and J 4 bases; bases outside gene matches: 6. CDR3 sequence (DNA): TGTGCCAGCAAACAGGGGATCGCCACTGAAGCTTTCTTT. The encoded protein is CASKQGIATEAFF.

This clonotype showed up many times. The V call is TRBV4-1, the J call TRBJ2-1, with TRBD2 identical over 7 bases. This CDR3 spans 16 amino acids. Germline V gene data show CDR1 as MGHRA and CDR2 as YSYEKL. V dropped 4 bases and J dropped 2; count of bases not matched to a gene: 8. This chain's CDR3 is CASSLVASGTYNEQFF. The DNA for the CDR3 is TGCGCCAGCAGCCTGGTGGCTAGCGGTACCTACAATGAGCAGTTCTTC.

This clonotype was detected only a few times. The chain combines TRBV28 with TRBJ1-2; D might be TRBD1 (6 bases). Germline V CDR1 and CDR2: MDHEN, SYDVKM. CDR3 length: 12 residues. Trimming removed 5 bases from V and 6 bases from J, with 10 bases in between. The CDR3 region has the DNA TGTGCCAGCAGTACAGGGTCCGATGGCTACACCTTC. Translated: CASSTGSDGYTF.

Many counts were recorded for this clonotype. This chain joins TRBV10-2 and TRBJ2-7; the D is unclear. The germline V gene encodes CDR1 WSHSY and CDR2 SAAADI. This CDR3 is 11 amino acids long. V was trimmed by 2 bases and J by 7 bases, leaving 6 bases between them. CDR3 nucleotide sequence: TGCGCCAGCAGTGAGGCCTTAGAGCAGTACTTC. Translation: CASSEALEQYF.

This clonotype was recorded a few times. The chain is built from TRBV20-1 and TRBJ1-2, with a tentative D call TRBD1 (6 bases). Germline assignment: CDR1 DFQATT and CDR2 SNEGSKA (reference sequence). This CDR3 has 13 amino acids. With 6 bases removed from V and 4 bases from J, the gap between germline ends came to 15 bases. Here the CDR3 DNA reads TGCAGTGCCATCCGGGACACAAGCTATGGCTACACCTTC. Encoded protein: CSAIRDTSYGYTF.

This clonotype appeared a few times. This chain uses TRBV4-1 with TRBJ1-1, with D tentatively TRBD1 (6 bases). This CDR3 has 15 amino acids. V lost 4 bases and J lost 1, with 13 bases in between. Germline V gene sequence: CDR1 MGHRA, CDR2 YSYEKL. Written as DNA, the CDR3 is TGCGCCAGCAGCCTCTTGGGACATCAGAACACTGAAGCTTTCTTT. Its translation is CASSLLGHQNTEAFF.

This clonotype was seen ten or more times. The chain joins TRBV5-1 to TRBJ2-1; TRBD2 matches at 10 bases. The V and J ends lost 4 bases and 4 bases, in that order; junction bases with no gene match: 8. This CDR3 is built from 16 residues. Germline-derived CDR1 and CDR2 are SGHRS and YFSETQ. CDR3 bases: TGCGCCAGCAGCCCTCTAGCGGGAGCGGGATACAATGAGCAGTTCTTC. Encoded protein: CASSPLAGAGYNEQFF. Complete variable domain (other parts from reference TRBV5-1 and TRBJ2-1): KAGVTQTPRYLIKTRGQQVTLSCSPISGHRSVSWYQQTPGQGLQFLFEYFSETQRNKGNFPGRFSGRQFSNSRSEMNVSTLELGDSALYLCASSPLAGAGYNEQFFGPGTRLTVL.

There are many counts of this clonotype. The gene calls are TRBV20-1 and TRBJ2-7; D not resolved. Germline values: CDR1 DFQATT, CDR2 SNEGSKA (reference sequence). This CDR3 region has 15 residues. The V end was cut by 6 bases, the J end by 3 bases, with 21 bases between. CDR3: CSAANPDGRNYEQYF. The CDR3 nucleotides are TGCAGTGCCGCGAATCCAGACGGACGGAACTACGAGCAGTACTTC.

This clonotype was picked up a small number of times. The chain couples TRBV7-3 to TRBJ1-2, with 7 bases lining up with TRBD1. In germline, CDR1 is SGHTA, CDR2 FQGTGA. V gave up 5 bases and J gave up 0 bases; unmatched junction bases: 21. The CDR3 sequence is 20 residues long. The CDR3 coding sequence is TGTGCCAGCAGCCCCGCCTTAAACCCCTCCGACAGGGCATCTAACTATGGCTACACCTTC. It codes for CASSPALNPSDRASNYGYTF.

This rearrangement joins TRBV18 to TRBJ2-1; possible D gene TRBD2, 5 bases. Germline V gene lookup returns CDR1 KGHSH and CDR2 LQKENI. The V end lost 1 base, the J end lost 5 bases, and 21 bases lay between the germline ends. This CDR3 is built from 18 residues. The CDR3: CASSPLSEWGTAHNEQFF. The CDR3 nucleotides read TGTGCCAGCTCACCACTTAGCGAGTGGGGTACGGCGCACAATGAGCAGTTCTTC.